The subject of this entry is one TCR beta chain. These data belong to a study of blood T cell repertoires in COVID-19. Across the study: The cDNA or gDNA used as material had been derived from T cells, B-cell-depleted T cells, or PBMCs.

Original analysis: The authors estimated nucleated cell counts from reference gene primer amplification. TCRdb's copy holds only in-frame clones and misses some; the assay was immunoSEQ multiplex PCR. D and trimming were read from the DNA, whereas the V and J calls and clone size are those reported in that table. This sample has approximately 250,000 clones, with 75% to 90% found just once. Participants' own reports of clinical history determined their cohort assignment. The material sequenced was PBMCs or T cells enriched from blood (not recorded which). The clonotype originates from a middle-aged woman who had been exposed to COVID-19.

The CDR3 nucleotides read TGCGCCAGCAGCCAAGGTTTTGGCCTTAACTATGGCTACACCTTC. Protein: CASSQGFGLNYGYTF. The J gene is TRBJ1-2, the V gene TRBV4-3; D unresolved. The ends were cut back, 1 base at V and 1 base at J, with 10 bases in the middle. Germline V gene lookup returns CDR1 LGHNA and CDR2 YSLEER. The CDR3 contains 15 residues.